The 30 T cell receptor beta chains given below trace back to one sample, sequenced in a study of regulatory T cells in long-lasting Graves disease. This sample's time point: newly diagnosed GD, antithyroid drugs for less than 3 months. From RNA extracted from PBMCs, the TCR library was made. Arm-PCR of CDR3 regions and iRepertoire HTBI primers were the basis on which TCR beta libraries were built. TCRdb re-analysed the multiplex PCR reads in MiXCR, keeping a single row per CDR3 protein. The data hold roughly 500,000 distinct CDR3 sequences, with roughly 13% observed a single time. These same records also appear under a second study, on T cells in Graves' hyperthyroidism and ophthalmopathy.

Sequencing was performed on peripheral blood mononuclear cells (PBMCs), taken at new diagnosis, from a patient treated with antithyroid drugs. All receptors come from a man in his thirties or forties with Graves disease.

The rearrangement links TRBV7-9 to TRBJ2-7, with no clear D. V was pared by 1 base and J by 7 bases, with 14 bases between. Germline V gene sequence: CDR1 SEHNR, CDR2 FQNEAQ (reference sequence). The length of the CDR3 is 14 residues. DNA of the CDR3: TGTGCCAGCAGCTTAGAGACCCGTGGTGAGGAGCAGTACTTC. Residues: CASSLETRGEEQYF. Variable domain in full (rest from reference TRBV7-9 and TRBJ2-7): DTGVSQNPRHKITKRGQNVTFRCDPISEHNRLYWYRQTLGQGPEFLTYFQNEAQLEKSRLLSDRFSAERPKGSFSTLEIQRTEQGDSAMYLCASSLETRGEEQYFGPGTRLTVT.

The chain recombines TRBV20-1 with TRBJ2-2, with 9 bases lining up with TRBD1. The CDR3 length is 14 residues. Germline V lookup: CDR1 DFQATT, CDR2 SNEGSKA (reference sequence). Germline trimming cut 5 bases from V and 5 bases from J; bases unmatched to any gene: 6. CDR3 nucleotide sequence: TGCAGTGCTCCAGACAGGGGGGGGACCGGGGAGCTGTTTTTT. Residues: CSAPDRGGTGELFF.

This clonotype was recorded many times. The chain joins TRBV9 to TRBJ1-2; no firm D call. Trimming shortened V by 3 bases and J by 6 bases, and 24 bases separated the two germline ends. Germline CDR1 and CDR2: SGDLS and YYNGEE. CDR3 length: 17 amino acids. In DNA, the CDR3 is TGTGCCAGCAGCGCATCCCCCCGGCGTAGAAGGGATAATGGCTACACCTTC. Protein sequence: CASSASPRRRRDNGYTF.

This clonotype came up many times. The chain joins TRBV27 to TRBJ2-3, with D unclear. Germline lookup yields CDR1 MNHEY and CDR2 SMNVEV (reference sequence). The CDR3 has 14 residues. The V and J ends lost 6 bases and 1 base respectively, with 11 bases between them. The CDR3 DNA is TGTGCCAGCAGCACCTCGGCGGGCACAGATACGCAGTATTTT. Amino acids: CASSTSAGTDTQYF.

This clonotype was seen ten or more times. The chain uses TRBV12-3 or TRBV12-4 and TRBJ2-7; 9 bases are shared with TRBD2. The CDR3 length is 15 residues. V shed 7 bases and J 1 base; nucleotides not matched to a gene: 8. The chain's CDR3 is CASTRSGGGSYEQYF. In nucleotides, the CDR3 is TGTGCCAGCACCCGTAGCGGGGGTGGATCCTACGAGCAGTACTTC.

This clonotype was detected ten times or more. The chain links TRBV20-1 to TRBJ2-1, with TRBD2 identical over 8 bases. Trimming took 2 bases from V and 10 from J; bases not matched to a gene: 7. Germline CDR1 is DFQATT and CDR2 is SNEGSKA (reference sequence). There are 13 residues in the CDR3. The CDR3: CSARPPLAEEQFF. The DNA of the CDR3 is TGCAGTGCTAGACCCCCACTAGCGGAGGAGCAGTTCTTC.

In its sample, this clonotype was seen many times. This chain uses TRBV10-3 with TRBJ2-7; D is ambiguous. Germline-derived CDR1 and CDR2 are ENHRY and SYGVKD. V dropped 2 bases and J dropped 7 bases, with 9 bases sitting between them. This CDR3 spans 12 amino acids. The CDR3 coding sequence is TGTGCCATCAGTGAGACAGAGTCGGAGCAGTACTTC. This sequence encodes CAISETESEQYF.

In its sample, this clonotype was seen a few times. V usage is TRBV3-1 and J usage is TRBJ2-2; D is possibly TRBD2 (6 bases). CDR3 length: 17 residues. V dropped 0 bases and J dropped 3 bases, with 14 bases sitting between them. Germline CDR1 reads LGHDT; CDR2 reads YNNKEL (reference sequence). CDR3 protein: CASSQESGEAYTGELFF. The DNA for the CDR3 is TGTGCCAGCAGCCAAGAGTCGGGGGAGGCGTACACCGGGGAGCTGTTTTTT.

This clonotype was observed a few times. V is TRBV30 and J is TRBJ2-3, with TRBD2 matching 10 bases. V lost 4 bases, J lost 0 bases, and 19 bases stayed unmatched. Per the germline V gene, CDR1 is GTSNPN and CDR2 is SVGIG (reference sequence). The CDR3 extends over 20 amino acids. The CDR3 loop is CAWTDGLAGASHSSTDTQYF. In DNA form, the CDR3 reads TGTGCCTGGACAGATGGGCTAGCGGGAGCCTCTCATTCTAGCACAGATACGCAGTATTTT.

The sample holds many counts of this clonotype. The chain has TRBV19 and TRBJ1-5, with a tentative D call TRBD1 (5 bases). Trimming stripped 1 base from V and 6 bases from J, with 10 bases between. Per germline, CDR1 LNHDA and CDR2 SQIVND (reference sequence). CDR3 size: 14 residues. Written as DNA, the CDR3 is TGTGCCAGTAGTATAGGCGCAGGGAGTCAGCCCCAGCATTTT. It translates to CASSIGAGSQPQHF.

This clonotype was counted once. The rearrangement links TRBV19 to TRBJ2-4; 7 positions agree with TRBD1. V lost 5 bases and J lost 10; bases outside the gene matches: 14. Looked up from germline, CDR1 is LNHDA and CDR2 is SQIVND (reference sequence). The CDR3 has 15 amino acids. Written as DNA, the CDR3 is TGTGCCAGTAGTCGGACAGGTGGGCGGTATGGAATTCAGTACTTC. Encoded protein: CASSRTGGRYGIQYF.

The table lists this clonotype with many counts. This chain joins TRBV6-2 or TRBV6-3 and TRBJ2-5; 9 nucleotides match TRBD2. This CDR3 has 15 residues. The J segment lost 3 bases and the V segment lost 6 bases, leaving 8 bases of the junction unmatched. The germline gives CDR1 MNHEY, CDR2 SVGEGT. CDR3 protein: CASSPGLAGKETQYF. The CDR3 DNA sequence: TGTGCCAGCAGCCCGGGACTAGCCGGAAAAGAGACCCAGTACTTC.

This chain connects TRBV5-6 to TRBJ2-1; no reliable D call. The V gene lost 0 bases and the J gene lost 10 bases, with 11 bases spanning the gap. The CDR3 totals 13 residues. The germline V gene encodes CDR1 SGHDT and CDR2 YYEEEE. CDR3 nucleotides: TGTGCCAGCAGCTTGGGGACCCCTGGGGAGCAGTTCTTC. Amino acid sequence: CASSLGTPGEQFF.

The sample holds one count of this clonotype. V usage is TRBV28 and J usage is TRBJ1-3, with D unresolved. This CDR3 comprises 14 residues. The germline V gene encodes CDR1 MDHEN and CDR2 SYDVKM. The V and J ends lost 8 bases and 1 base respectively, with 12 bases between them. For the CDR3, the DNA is TGTGCCAGCGAGACATCAGGATCTGGAAACACCATATATTTT. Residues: CASETSGSGNTIYF.

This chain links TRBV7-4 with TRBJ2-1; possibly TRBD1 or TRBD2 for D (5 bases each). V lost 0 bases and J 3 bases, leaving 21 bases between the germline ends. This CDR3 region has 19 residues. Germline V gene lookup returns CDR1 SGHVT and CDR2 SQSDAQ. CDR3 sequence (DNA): TGTGCCAGCAGCTTAGCAGTAAAGGGACCCTCGGGAAGCTACAATGAGCAGTTCTTC. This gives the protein CASSLAVKGPSGSYNEQFF.

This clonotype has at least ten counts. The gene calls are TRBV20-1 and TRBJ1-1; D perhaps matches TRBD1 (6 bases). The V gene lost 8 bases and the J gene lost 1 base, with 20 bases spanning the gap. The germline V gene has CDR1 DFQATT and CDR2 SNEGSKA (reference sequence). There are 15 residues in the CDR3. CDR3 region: CSRPVPGQKNTEAFF. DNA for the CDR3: TGCAGTCGCCCGGTGCCCGGACAGAAGAACACTGAAGCTTTCTTT.

CDR3 nucleotide sequence: TGTGCCAGCAGCCGCCCAGCGGGAGGGGCCAGGTACGAGCAGTACTTC. It encodes CASSRPAGGARYEQYF. The rearrangement joins TRBV7-2 to TRBJ2-7, with 10 nucleotides matching TRBD2. CDR3 size: 16 residues. Germline loops: CDR1 SGHTA, CDR2 FQGNSA. The V and J ends lost 5 bases and 4 bases, in that order; junction bases with no gene match: 11.

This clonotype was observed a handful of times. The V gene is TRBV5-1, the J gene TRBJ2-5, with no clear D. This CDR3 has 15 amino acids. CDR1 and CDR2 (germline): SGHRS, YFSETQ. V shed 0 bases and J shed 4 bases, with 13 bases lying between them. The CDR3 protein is CASSLVSGWAETQYF. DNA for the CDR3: TGCGCCAGCAGCTTGGTTTCGGGTTGGGCAGAGACCCAGTACTTC.

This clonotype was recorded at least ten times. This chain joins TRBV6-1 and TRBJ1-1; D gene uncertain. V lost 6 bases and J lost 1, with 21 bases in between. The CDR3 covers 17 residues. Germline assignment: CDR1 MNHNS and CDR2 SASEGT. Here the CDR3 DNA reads TGTGCCAGCAGGCCCGGGAAGATCAATATCGGGAACACTGAAGCTTTCTTT. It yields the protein CASRPGKINIGNTEAFF.

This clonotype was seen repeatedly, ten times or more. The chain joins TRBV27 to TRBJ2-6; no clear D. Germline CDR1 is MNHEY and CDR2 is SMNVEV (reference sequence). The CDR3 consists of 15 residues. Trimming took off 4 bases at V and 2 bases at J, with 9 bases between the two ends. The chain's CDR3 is CASSSFGAGANVLTF. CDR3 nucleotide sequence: TGTGCCAGCAGTTCTTTCGGTGCTGGGGCCAACGTCCTGACTTTC. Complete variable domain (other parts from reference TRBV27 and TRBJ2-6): EAQVTQNPRYLITVTGKKLTVTCSQNMNHEYMSWYRQDPGLGLRQIYYSMNVEVTDKGDVPEGYKVSRKEKRNFPLILESPSPNQTSLYFCASSSFGAGANVLTFGAGSRLTVL.

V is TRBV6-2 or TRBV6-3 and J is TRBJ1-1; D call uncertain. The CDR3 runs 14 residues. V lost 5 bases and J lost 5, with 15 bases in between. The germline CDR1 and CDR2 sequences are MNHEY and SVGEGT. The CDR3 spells CASSEGSQVTEAFF. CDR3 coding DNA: TGTGCCAGCAGTGAAGGGAGCCAGGTAACTGAAGCTTTCTTT.

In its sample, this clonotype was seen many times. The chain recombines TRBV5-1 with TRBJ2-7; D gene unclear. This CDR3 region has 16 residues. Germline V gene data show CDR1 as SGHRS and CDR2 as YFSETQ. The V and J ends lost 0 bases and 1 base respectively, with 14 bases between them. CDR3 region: CASSLGRQVQSYEQYF. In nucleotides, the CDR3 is TGCGCCAGCAGCTTGGGTCGGCAGGTACAGTCCTACGAGCAGTACTTC.

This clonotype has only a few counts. CDR3 DNA: TGTGCCATCAATGTAGCGCCTACAGATACGCAGTATTTT. It translates to CAINVAPTDTQYF. The V and J genes are TRBV10-3 and TRBJ2-3; tentative D call: TRBD2 (5 bases). CDR3 length: 13 amino acids. V lost 7 bases and J 3 bases, leaving 11 bases between the germline ends. CDR1 is ENHRY, CDR2 SYGVKD, per germline.

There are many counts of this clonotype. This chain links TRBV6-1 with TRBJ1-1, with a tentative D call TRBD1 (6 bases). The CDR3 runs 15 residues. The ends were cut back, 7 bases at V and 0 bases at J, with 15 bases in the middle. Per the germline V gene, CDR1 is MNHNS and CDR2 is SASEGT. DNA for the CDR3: TGTGCCAGCAAAGCGCCGGGACAAATGAACACTGAAGCTTTCTTT. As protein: CASKAPGQMNTEAFF.

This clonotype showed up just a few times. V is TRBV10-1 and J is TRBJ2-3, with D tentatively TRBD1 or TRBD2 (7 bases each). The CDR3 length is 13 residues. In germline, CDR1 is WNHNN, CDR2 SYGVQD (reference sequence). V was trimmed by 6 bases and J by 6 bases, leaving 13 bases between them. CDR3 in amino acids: CASRGGGQDTQYF. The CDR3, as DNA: TGCGCCAGCAGGGGAGGGGGCCAGGATACGCAGTATTTT.

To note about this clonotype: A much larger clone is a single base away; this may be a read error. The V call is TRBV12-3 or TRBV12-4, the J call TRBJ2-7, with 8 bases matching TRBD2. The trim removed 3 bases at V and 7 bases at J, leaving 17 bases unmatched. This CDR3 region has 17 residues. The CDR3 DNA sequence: TGTGCCAGCAGTTTGGGGCCGGCTAGCGGGTATGTAAATGAGCAGTACTTC. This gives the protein CASSLGPASGYVNEQYF.

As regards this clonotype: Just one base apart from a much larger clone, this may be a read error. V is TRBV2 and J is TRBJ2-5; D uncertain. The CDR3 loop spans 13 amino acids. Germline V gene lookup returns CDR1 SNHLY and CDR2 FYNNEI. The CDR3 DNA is TGTGCCAGCACGCCTCCATTAGCCAATGAGCAGTCCTTC. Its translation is CASTPPLANEQSF. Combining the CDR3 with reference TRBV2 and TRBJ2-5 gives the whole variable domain EPEVTQTPSHQVTQMGQEVILRCVPISNHLYFYWYRQILGQKVEFLVSFYNNEISEKSEIFDDQFSVERPDGSNFTLKIRSTKLEDSAMYFCASTPPLANEQSFGPGTRLLVL.

CDR3 sequence (DNA): TGCAGTGCTCGACGCCCTAACCACCCTAGCGGCGACTACGAGCAGTACTTC. Its translation: CSARRPNHPSGDYEQYF. This rearrangement joins TRBV20-1 to TRBJ2-7, with 7 bases fitting TRBD2. This CDR3 region has 17 residues. Germline V gives CDR1 DFQATT, CDR2 SNEGSKA (reference sequence). The trim removed 5 bases at V and 3 bases at J, leaving 19 bases unmatched.

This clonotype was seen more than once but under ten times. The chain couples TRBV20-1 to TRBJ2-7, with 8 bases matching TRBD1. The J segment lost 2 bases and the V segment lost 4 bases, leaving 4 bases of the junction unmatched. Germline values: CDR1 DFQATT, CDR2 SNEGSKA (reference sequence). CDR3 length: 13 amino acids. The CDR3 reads CSAKTGATYEQYF. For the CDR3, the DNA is TGCAGTGCTAAGACAGGGGCTACCTACGAGCAGTACTTC.

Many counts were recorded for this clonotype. This CDR3 reads CSARDPEKGGGETQYF. The CDR3 DNA reads TGCAGTGCTAGAGATCCCGAGAAGGGTGGGGGAGAGACCCAGTACTTC. The V and J genes are TRBV20-1 and TRBJ2-5; D is possibly TRBD1 or TRBD2 (5 bases each). Trimming removed 0 bases at V and 4 bases at J, with 18 bases between. CDR1 is DFQATT and CDR2 is SNEGSKA in the germline V gene (reference sequence). The CDR3 length is 16 residues.